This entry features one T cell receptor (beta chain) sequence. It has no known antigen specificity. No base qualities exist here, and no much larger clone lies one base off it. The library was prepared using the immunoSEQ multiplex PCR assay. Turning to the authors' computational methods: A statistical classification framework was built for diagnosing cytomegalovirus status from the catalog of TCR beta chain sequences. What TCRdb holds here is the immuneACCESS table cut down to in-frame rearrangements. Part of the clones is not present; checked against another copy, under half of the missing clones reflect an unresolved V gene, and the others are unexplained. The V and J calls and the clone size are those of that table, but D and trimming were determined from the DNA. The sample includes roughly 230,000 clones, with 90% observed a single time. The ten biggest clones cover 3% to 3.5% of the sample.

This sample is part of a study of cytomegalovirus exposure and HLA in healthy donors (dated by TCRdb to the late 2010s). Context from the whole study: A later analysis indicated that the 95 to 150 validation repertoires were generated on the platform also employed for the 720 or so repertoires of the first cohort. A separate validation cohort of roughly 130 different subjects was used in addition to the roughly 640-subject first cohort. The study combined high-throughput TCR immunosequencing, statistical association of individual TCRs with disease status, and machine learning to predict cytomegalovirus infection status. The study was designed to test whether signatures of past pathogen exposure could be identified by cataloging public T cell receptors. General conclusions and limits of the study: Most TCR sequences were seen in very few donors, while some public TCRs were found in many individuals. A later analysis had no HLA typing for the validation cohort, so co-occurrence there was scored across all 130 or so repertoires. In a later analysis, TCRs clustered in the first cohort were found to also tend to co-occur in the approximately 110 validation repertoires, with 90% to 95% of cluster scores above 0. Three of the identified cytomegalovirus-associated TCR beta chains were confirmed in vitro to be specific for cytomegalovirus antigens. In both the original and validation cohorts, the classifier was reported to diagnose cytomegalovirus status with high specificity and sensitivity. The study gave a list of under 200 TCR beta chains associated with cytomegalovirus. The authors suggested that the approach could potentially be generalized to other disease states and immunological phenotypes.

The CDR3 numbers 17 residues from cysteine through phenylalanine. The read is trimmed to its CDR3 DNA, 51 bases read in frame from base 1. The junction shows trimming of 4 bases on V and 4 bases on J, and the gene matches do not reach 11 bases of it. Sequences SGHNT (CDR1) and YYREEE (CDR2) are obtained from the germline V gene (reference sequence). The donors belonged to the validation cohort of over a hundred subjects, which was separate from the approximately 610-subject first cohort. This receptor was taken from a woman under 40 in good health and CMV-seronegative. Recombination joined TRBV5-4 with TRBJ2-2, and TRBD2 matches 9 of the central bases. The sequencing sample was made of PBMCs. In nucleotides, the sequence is TGTGCCAGCAGCCGCCGACTAGCGGATGCCGGCACCGGGGAGCTGTTTTTT. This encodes CASSRRLADAGTGELFF.